The 14 T cell receptor beta chains given below trace back to one sample, sequenced in a study of early T cells in non-severe SARS-CoV-2 infection. TCRdb independently ran MiXCR on the 5' RACE reads; one entry per CDR3 protein. The sample holds 30,000 to 40,000 distinct CDR3 sequences; 7.1% are singletons and the top ten take 10% to 15%. The sequencing here drew on whole blood, taken at baseline. The receptor source for this set is an adult who was a healthcare worker with PCR-confirmed SARS-CoV-2 infection or an uninfected control (not recorded which).

The chain employs TRBV6-5 and TRBJ2-6, with 9 bases identical to TRBD1. CDR3 size: 16 residues. Germline V gives CDR1 MNHEY, CDR2 SVGAGI. The V segment lost 6 bases and the J segment 5 bases; nucleotides outside the gene matches: 8. The CDR3 nucleotides read TGTGCCAGCAGCGGACAGGGGAGGACTCGGGCCAACGTCCTGACTTTC. Its translation is CASSGQGRTRANVLTF.

V usage is TRBV27 and J usage is TRBJ1-4, with TRBD1 matching over 12 bases. The CDR3 covers 18 residues. The J segment lost 8 bases and the V segment lost 4 bases, leaving 14 bases of the junction unmatched. From germline, CDR1 is MNHEY and CDR2 SMNVEV (reference sequence). CDR3 bases: TGTGCCAGCAGTTGTAATCGGGACAGGGGGCGATTTTGCGAAAAACTGTTTTTT. The encoded protein is CASSCNRDRGRFCEKLFF.

The sample holds many counts of this clonotype. The J gene is TRBJ1-2, the V gene TRBV15, with a possible D match to TRBD1 (5 bases). Trimming pared 0 bases from V and 8 bases from J, leaving 19 bases between. Germline CDR1 and CDR2: LNHNV and YYDKDF (reference sequence). The CDR3 loop spans 16 amino acids. CDR3 in amino acids: CATSRDRSGGPLGYTF. The CDR3, as DNA: TGTGCCACCAGCAGAGATCGGAGCGGGGGTCCCCTCGGCTACACCTTC.

This clonotype was detected ten times or more. This rearrangement joins TRBV10-3 to TRBJ1-3; D uncertain. CDR1 is ENHRY, CDR2 SYGVKD, per germline. V gave up 7 bases and J gave up 1 base, with 8 bases separating them. The CDR3 sequence is 13 residues long. This CDR3 is CAIMDDSGNTIYF. The CDR3 bases are TGTGCCATCATGGATGATTCTGGAAACACCATATATTTT.

This clonotype was picked up a small number of times. The chain employs TRBV19 and TRBJ2-7; tentative D call: TRBD1 (5 bases). Trimming removed 2 bases from V and 2 bases from J, with 13 bases in between. Germline V lookup: CDR1 LNHDA, CDR2 SQIVND (reference sequence). The CDR3 loop spans 15 amino acids. In DNA form, the CDR3 reads TGTGCCAGTAGTATATTTCTGACAGACCCCTACGAGCAGTACTTC. Its protein product is CASSIFLTDPYEQYF.

This clonotype was picked up many times. V gene TRBV27 combines with J gene TRBJ2-5, with 9 positions matching TRBD2. The V segment lost 3 bases and the J segment 2 bases; nucleotides outside the gene matches: 10. Germline V lookup: CDR1 MNHEY, CDR2 SMNVEV (reference sequence). There are 17 residues in the CDR3. The CDR3 reads CASSFLGLAGSQETQYF. The CDR3 region has the DNA TGTGCCAGCAGTTTTTTGGGCCTAGCGGGATCTCAAGAGACCCAGTACTTC.

This clonotype was observed a few times. The chain joins TRBV27 to TRBJ1-4; a weak D match, TRBD1 (5 bases). Germline-derived CDR1 and CDR2 are MNHEY and SMNVEV (reference sequence). There are 12 residues in the CDR3. V lost 6 bases and J 8 bases, leaving 10 bases between the germline ends. CDR3 nucleotides: TGTGCCAGCAGCAGGGTTGGGGAAAAACTGTTTTTT. Its protein product is CASSRVGEKLFF.

This clonotype was detected many times. This sequence joins TRBV9 and TRBJ2-3; no definite D call. CDR1 and CDR2 from the germline V gene are SGDLS and YYNGEE. The CDR3 length is 15 residues. V lost 0 bases and J 2 bases, leaving 10 bases between the germline ends. The CDR3 bases are TGTGCCAGCAGCGTAGTCCCCCAGCACACAGATACGCAGTATTTT. This encodes CASSVVPQHTDTQYF.

The chain employs TRBV9 and TRBJ2-2; TRBD2 matches at 7 bases. With 7 bases clipped from V and 7 bases from J, the junction kept 7 bases outside the gene matches. CDR3 size: 13 residues. Germline V gene lookup returns CDR1 SGDLS and CDR2 YYNGEE. As DNA, the CDR3 is TGTGCCAGCGCAGGACTAGTAGGCGGGGAGCTGTTTTTT. It is translated as CASAGLVGGELFF.

The rearrangement links TRBV7-2 to TRBJ2-5, with no clear D. The V end was cut by 6 bases, the J end by 5 bases, with 10 bases between. Germline CDR1 and CDR2: SGHTA and FQGNSA. This CDR3 has 12 residues. Written as DNA, the CDR3 is TGTGCCAGCAGGCACATTAGTGAGACCCAGTACTTC. Amino acid sequence: CASRHISETQYF.

This clonotype is medium-sized (0.01 to 0.1%) within its sample. This chain uses TRBV2 with TRBJ2-7; D gene ambiguous. Germline V gene lookup returns CDR1 SNHLY and CDR2 FYNNEI. The CDR3 consists of 16 residues. Between the trimmed V and J ends, which lost 4 bases and 4 bases, there was a span of 20 bases. CDR3 nucleotides: TGTGCCAGCAGTGCGCCTGGGCCGACTCACCCTTACGAGCAGTACGTC. This encodes CASSAPGPTHPYEQYV.

This clonotype has a handful of counts. V and J are TRBV5-1 and TRBJ2-7; a weak D match, TRBD2 (6 bases). Germline lookup yields CDR1 SGHRS and CDR2 YFSETQ. Trimming removed 4 bases from V and 5 bases from J, with 13 bases in between. The CDR3 totals 13 residues. The CDR3 nucleotides read TGCGCCAGCAGCCCCGCGGAGGGGCACGAGCAGTACGTC. This encodes CASSPAEGHEQYV.

This clonotype was seen a handful of times. The chain combines TRBV7-9 with TRBJ2-1; TRBD2 agrees at 7 bases. Germline V lookup: CDR1 SEHNR, CDR2 FQNEAQ (reference sequence). The V segment lost 6 bases and the J segment 10 bases; nucleotides outside the gene matches: 9. The CDR3 sequence is 13 residues long. The CDR3 spells CASSPSGHREQFF. For the CDR3, the DNA is TGTGCCAGCAGTCCTAGCGGCCATCGGGAGCAGTTCTTC.

The V call is TRBV12-3 or TRBV12-4, the J call TRBJ1-2, with D possibly being TRBD1 (5 bases). The V and J ends lost 1 base and 2 bases respectively, with 8 bases between them. The CDR3 has 14 residues. In DNA, the CDR3 is TGTGCCAGCAGTTTAGGGGGACGGAACTATGGCTACACCTTC. Translated: CASSLGGRNYGYTF.